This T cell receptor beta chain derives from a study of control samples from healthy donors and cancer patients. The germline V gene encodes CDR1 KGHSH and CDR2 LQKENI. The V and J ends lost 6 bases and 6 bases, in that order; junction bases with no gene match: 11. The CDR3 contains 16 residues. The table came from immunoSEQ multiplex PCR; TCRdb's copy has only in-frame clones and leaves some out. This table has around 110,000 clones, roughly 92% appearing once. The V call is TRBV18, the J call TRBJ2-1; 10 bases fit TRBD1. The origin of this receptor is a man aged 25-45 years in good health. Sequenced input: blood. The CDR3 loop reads CASSQGRQGATNEQFF. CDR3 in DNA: TGTGCCAGCTCTCAGGGGCGACAGGGGGCCACCAATGAGCAGTTCTTC.